This T cell receptor beta chain stems from a study of glioma-infiltrating T cells after dendritic cell vaccination. As for the study in general: Autologous tumor lysate-pulsed dendritic cell vaccination was given between the early 2000s and the early 2010s. Findings of the study overall: Higher TCR clonality did not directly relate to longer survival.

Assay used: immunoSEQ multiplex PCR; TCRdb lists only in-frame clones, some missing. The sample records roughly 80,000 clones, roughly 84% being singletons. Time point noted: after dendritic cell vaccination, including at tumor progression/relapse. Fresh-frozen tumor tissue and more than two years of survival data were available for all. Isocitrate dehydrogenase mutation was absent in all glioblastoma patients. Turning to this clone: Its antigen is currently unknown.

V was shortened by 4 bases and J by 4 bases, with 9 bases between the two germline ends. Germline V gives CDR1 SQVTM, CDR2 ANQGSEA. The CDR3 spans 12 residues. The chain links TRBV29-1 to TRBJ2-3; D perhaps matches TRBD2 (5 bases). Here the sequenced sample was blood, taken after dendritic cell vaccination. The TCR was taken from a human donor with glioblastoma. The CDR3 reads CSVGLAADTQYF. The CDR3 coding sequence is TGCAGCGTTGGTCTAGCCGCAGATACGCAGTATTTT.